The next 17 T cell receptor beta chains were all read from a single sample in a study of blood T cell repertoires in COVID-19. This table comes from immunoSEQ multiplex PCR, and its TCRdb copy is limited to in-frame clones, with some not included. Of roughly 78,000 clones listed, around nine tenths are singletons. The sample comprised peripheral blood. The receptors originated from a woman aged 55-69 years with acute or convalescent COVID-19.

In its sample, this clone was seen once. This chain joins TRBV18 and TRBJ1-1; 10 nucleotides align to TRBD1. Germline CDR1 is KGHSH and CDR2 is LQKENI. CDR3 length: 16 residues. The trim removed 6 bases at V and 0 bases at J, leaving 7 bases unmatched. CDR3 bases: TGTGCCAGCTCGGGACAGGGGATACTCATGAACACTGAAGCTTTCTTT. Its protein is CASSGQGILMNTEAFF.

A few counts support this clone. The chain carries TRBV5-4 and TRBJ2-7; maybe TRBD2 (6 bases). This CDR3 spans 15 amino acids. Trimming pared 4 bases from V and 2 bases from J, leaving 16 bases between. The germline V gene has CDR1 SGHNT and CDR2 YYREEE (reference sequence). This CDR3 reads CASSPEAGTPYEQYF. Written as DNA, the CDR3 is TGTGCCAGCAGCCCGGAGGCGGGGACCCCCTACGAGCAGTACTTC.

The chain carries TRBV7-3 and TRBJ1-5; 8 positions match TRBD1. Germline V gives CDR1 SGHTA, CDR2 FQGTGA. This CDR3 is built from 19 residues. Unmatched junction bases numbered 19, after V lost 5 bases and J lost 4 bases. CDR3 DNA: TGTGCCAGCAGCACCCCAGGGGGCGAGGGGGGCACGAGGAATCAGCCCCAGCATTTT. This encodes CASSTPGGEGGTRNQPQHF. Full variable domain (remainder filled in from reference TRBV7-3 and TRBJ1-5): GAGVSQTPSNKVTEKGKYVELRCDPISGHTALYWYRQSLGQGPEFLIYFQGTGAADDSGLPNDRFFAVRPEGSVSTLKIQRTERGDSAVYLCASSTPGGEGGTRNQPQHFGDGTRLSIL.

The V and J genes are TRBV2 and TRBJ2-3; 7 bases are shared with TRBD2. After removal of 7 bases from V and 0 bases from J, the junction contained 4 bases not matched to a gene. The germline V gene encodes CDR1 SNHLY and CDR2 FYNNEI. CDR3 size: 14 residues. CDR3 amino acids: CASKRDYSTDTQYF. CDR3 DNA sequence: TGTGCCAGCAAGCGGGACTATAGCACAGATACGCAGTATTTT.

The chain's CDR3 is CASSVRANYGYTF. CDR3 in DNA: TGTGCCAGCAGTGTTAGAGCTAACTATGGCTACACCTTC. This sequence joins TRBV27 and TRBJ1-2; no clear D. There are 13 residues in the CDR3. CDR1 and CDR2 from the germline V gene are MNHEY and SMNVEV (reference sequence). V was trimmed by 5 bases and J by 0 bases, leaving 7 bases between them.

The chain has TRBV14 and TRBJ1-3, with 10 bases aligning to TRBD1. Germline V gene data show CDR1 as SGHDN and CDR2 as FVKESK. Germline trimming cut 2 bases from V and 0 bases from J; bases unmatched to any gene: 1. This CDR3 has 16 residues. The CDR3 region is CASSQRTGGSGNTIYF. CDR3 nucleotide sequence: TGTGCCAGCAGCCAACGGACAGGGGGCTCTGGAAACACCATATATTTT.

V and J are TRBV2 and TRBJ2-3; maybe TRBD1 (5 bases). V gave up 10 bases and J gave up 5 bases, with 19 bases separating them. The CDR3 length is 14 residues. Germline V gene sequence: CDR1 SNHLY, CDR2 FYNNEI. CDR3 DNA: TGTGCCACCCGAAGGGCGGAAACAGGAGATACGCAGTATTTT. Protein product: CATRRAETGDTQYF.

CDR3 nucleotide sequence: TGCAGCGTGCCACAGGGGGGAAACACCATATATTTT. Translation gives CSVPQGGNTIYF. This chain uses TRBV29-1 with TRBJ1-3, with 7 bases lining up with TRBD1. This CDR3 spans 12 amino acids. Trimming removed 6 bases from V and 4 bases from J; junction bases left unmatched: 3. CDR1 and CDR2 from the germline V gene are SQVTM and ANQGSEA.

V is TRBV15 and J is TRBJ2-7; 9 bases line up with TRBD1. V lost 4 bases to trimming and J lost 5 bases; unmatched junction nucleotides: 6. The CDR3 length is 14 residues. The germline gives CDR1 LNHNV, CDR2 YYDKDF (reference sequence). The CDR3 sequence: CATSKGQGDDEQYF. The CDR3 nucleotides read TGTGCCACCAGCAAGGGACAGGGTGACGACGAGCAGTACTTC.

This chain uses TRBV9 with TRBJ2-7, with 11 bases fitting TRBD2. Unmatched junction bases numbered 2, after V lost 0 bases and J lost 0 bases. CDR1 is SGDLS, CDR2 YYNGEE, per germline. The CDR3 has 16 residues. The CDR3 here is CASSVGLAGSSYEQYF. The CDR3 DNA reads TGTGCCAGCAGCGTAGGACTAGCGGGGAGCTCCTACGAGCAGTACTTC. Full variable domain (missing parts from reference TRBV9 and TRBJ2-7): DSGVTQTPKHLITATGQRVTLRCSPRSGDLSVYWYQQSLDQGLQFLIQYYNGEERAKGNILERFSAQQFPDLHSELNLSSLELGDSALYFCASSVGLAGSSYEQYFGPGTRLTVT.

The J gene is TRBJ1-4, the V gene TRBV10-1, with 10 positions matching TRBD1. The CDR3 spans 15 residues. J gave up 5 bases and V 3 bases, and 3 bases lay outside the gene matches. Per germline, CDR1 WNHNN and CDR2 SYGVQD (reference sequence). As DNA, the CDR3 is TGCGCCAGCAGTGAAGAGGGACAGGGGAATGAAAAACTGTTTTTT. Its protein is CASSEEGQGNEKLFF.

This rearrangement joins TRBV2 to TRBJ1-1, with a weak D call TRBD1 (5 bases). The length of the CDR3 is 14 residues. CDR1 and CDR2 from the germline V gene are SNHLY and FYNNEI. The germline V and J ends were trimmed by 5 bases and 1 base, with 11 bases remaining between them. The CDR3 DNA sequence: TGTGCCAGCAGTCCCCTGGGGGGGAACACTGAAGCTTTCTTT. Translating it yields CASSPLGGNTEAFF.

This chain connects TRBV29-1 to TRBJ2-7; 7 bases match TRBD1. CDR1 and CDR2 (germline): SQVTM, ANQGSEA. Losses at the gene ends were 3 bases for V and 6 bases for J; bases not matched to a gene: 5. This CDR3 spans 12 amino acids. The DNA for the CDR3 is TGCAGCGTTGACTCACAGGGGATCGAGCAGTACTTC. Its translation is CSVDSQGIEQYF.

The CDR3 nucleotides are TGTGCCAGCAGCGGGCCGGGACAGCCCACAGATACGCAGTATTTT. Translated, it gives CASSGPGQPTDTQYF. J is TRBJ2-3 and V is TRBV5-5, with 7 positions matching TRBD1. CDR1 and CDR2 (germline): SGHKS, YYEKEE (reference sequence). The CDR3 loop spans 15 amino acids. The trim removed 4 bases at V and 2 bases at J, leaving 7 bases unmatched. Variable domain in full (rest from reference TRBV5-5 and TRBJ2-3): DAGVTQSPTHLIKTRGQQVTLRCSPISGHKSVSWYQQVLGQGPQFIFQYYEKEERGRGNFPDRFSARQFPNYSSELNVNALLLGDSALYLCASSGPGQPTDTQYFGPGTRLTVL.

This clone was counted once. The chain links TRBV3-1 (or the pseudogene TRBV3-2) to TRBJ2-7; D may be TRBD2 (5 bases). The length of the CDR3 is 15 residues. CDR1 and CDR2 from the germline V gene are LGHDT and YNNKEL (reference sequence). V was clipped by 0 bases and J by 7 bases, with 16 bases between them. The CDR3 region has the DNA TGTGCCAGCAGCCAAGATCAAGGCGGGCAGCCTGAGCAGTACTTC. Translation gives CASSQDQGGQPEQYF.

CDR3 DNA: TGTGCCAGCAGTGATGGGACACGACAGTTCTTC. It yields the protein CASSDGTRQFF. The rearrangement links TRBV6-4 to TRBJ2-1; the D gene is possibly TRBD1 (6 bases). Germline CDR1 reads MRHNA; CDR2 reads SNTAGT. V was shortened by 3 bases and J by 13 bases, with 10 bases between the two germline ends. The CDR3 has 11 residues.

The chain uses TRBV6-6 and TRBJ1-4; 12 bases map to TRBD1. Trimming removed 6 bases from V and 8 bases from J; junction bases left unmatched: 4. The CDR3 is made up of 14 amino acids. Germline lookup yields CDR1 MNHNY and CDR2 SVGAGI (reference sequence). The CDR3 DNA is TGTGCCAGCAGGGGGGACAGGGGGCGAGAAAAACTGTTTTTT. As protein: CASRGDRGREKLFF.